This T cell receptor beta chain is from a study of shared clonotypes between healthy human individuals. Overall study results and limits: Richness estimates generally favored naive over memory subsets.

CDR1 and CDR2 (germline): SGHAT, FQNNGV. The V and J ends lost 5 bases and 5 bases, in that order; junction bases with no gene match: 9. The CDR3 runs 15 residues. Repertoires were generated with immunoSEQ multiplex PCR, while TCRdb's copy carries only in-frame clones and drops some. The table lists some 1,900,000 clones, about 95% of them singletons, with 1.2% in the top ten. CD45RO-negative cells were positively selected for CCR7, leaving out terminally differentiated effector memory CD45RA+ cells. Points on this clone: The antigen remains undetermined.

The chain uses TRBV11-2 and TRBJ2-1, with 7 bases aligning to TRBD1. Sequencing input: naive CD8+ T cells sorted from blood. The origin of this receptor is a man aged 18 to 35 in good health. Written as DNA, the CDR3 is TGTGCCAGCAGCCCGCAGACAGGGAACCACAATGAGCAGTTCTTC. Its translation: CASSPQTGNHNEQFF.